A single sample is the source of the 11 T cell receptor beta chains below, sequenced in a study of shared clonotypes between healthy human individuals. Sequencing was performed with immunoSEQ multiplex PCR; in TCRdb, only in-frame clones are kept and a portion is missing. The table shows roughly 640,000 clones, with 74% occurring only once. Sequencing used memory CD4+ T cells sorted from blood. Documented subset: CD45RA-negative fraction. The receptors derive from a woman aged 25 to 39 in good health.

This chain connects TRBV27 to TRBJ2-1, with 9 bases lining up with TRBD1. With 10 bases clipped from V and 6 bases from J, the junction kept 7 bases outside the gene matches. The CDR3 contains 13 residues. The V gene's germline CDR1 is MNHEY and CDR2 SMNVEV (reference sequence). DNA for the CDR3: TGTGCCACCACCGGGACAGGGCCCAATGAGCAGTTCTTC. Translating it yields CATTGTGPNEQFF.

The V gene is TRBV11-2, the J gene TRBJ2-7, with TRBD2 matching over 9 bases. The CDR3 is 16 amino acids. The V gene end was trimmed by 7 bases and the J gene end by 3 bases; junction bases not matched to a gene: 13. Germline CDR1 reads SGHAT; CDR2 reads FQNNGV. CDR3: CASTLNPASGIYEQYF. The CDR3 DNA reads as TGTGCCAGCACCCTAAACCCGGCTAGCGGGATCTACGAGCAGTACTTC.

This clone has only one observation. The V and J genes are TRBV4-2 and TRBJ2-7, with 9 bases fitting TRBD2. Germline V gene data show CDR1 as LGHNA and CDR2 as YNFKEQ. Trimming at V came to 2 bases and at J to 2 bases, leaving 4 bases not matched to a gene. The CDR3 contains 15 residues. The CDR3 DNA sequence: TGTGCCAGCAGCCAACCCGGGACTAGCACCTACGAGCAGTACTTC. Protein sequence: CASSQPGTSTYEQYF.

V is TRBV28 and J is TRBJ1-4; 8 bases fit TRBD1. V shed 3 bases, J shed 7 bases, and the junction held 13 bases outside the gene matches. CDR3 length: 17 amino acids. Germline CDR1 reads MDHEN; CDR2 reads SYDVKM. CDR3 nucleotide sequence: TGTGCCAGCAGTTTGATCCGACAGGGGCAATCGGGTGAAAAACTGTTTTTT. Its protein product is CASSLIRQGQSGEKLFF.

The CDR3 here is CASSSRANTEAFF. DNA of the CDR3: TGTGCCAGCAGTTCACGGGCTAACACTGAAGCTTTCTTT. The chain couples TRBV7-9 to TRBJ1-1; no clear D. Trimming left V 6 bases short and J 2 bases short, with 10 bases between. There are 13 residues in the CDR3. Germline V gene data show CDR1 as SEHNR and CDR2 as FQNEAQ (reference sequence).

This chain connects TRBV23-1 to TRBJ2-7, with 7 bases that match TRBD1. TRBV23-1 is noted as an ORF with a role that remains uncertain. This CDR3 is built from 19 residues. The junction had 20 bases not matched to a gene; V was cut back by 1 base and J by 5 bases. The CDR3 DNA reads as TGCGCCAGCAGTCAATTAAACCCCCACCGACAGGGAGACTCGGACGAGCAGTACTTC. This codes for CASSQLNPHRQGDSDEQYF.

This clone came up a few times. The chain carries TRBV7-9 and TRBJ2-5, with D possibly matching TRBD1 (6 bases). Germline CDR1 is SEHNR and CDR2 is FQNEAQ (reference sequence). The V and J ends lost 5 bases and 10 bases respectively, with 11 bases between them. The CDR3 sequence is 11 residues long. CDR3 protein: CASSADRIQYF. The CDR3 region has the DNA TGTGCCAGCAGCGCGGACAGAATCCAGTACTTC.

This chain uses TRBV14 with TRBJ2-3, with 8 positions matching TRBD1. With V trimmed by 6 bases and J by 6 bases, 5 bases remained unmatched. The germline gives CDR1 SGHDN, CDR2 FVKESK. The CDR3 has 13 residues. The CDR3 region has the DNA TGTGCCAGCAGAGCGACAGGGGCGGATACGCAGTATTTT. The encoded protein is CASRATGADTQYF.

Of note for this clone: A read error may produce the germline difference seen at one junction end. The rearrangement links TRBV5-6 to TRBJ2-5, with TRBD2 matching over 8 bases. The germline V gene encodes CDR1 SGHDT and CDR2 YYEEEE. This CDR3 spans 18 amino acids. The CDR3 region is CASNLEGFSGILEETQYF. The CDR3 nucleotides read TGTGCCAGCAACTTGGAGGGATTTAGCGGGATATTGGAAGAGACCCAGTACTTC.

The chain joins TRBV5-1 to TRBJ2-7, with TRBD1 as a possible D gene (6 bases). Germline V gene lookup returns CDR1 SGHRS and CDR2 YFSETQ. The CDR3 covers 15 residues. Trimming stripped 5 bases from V and 3 bases from J, with 18 bases between. In nucleotides, the CDR3 is TGCGCCAGCAGTCAGAGCCCGGACAGTTACTACGAGCAGTACTTC. It is translated as CASSQSPDSYYEQYF.

Ten or more counts support this clone. The chain has TRBV5-1 and TRBJ1-2, with 11 bases fitting TRBD1. V trimming: 5 bases; J trimming: 5 bases; junction bases outside the gene matches: 5. The CDR3 totals 14 residues. Germline V gene data show CDR1 as SGHRS and CDR2 as YFSETQ. The CDR3: CASSLGQGAYGYTF. CDR3 nucleotide sequence: TGCGCCAGCAGTCTTGGACAGGGGGCGTATGGCTACACCTTC.